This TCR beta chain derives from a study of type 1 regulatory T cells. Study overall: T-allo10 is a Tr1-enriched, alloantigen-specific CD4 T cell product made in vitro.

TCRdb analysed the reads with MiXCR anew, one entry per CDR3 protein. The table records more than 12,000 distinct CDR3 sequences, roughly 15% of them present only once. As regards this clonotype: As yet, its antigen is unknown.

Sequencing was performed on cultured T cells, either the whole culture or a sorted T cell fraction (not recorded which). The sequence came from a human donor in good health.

CDR3 DNA sequence: TGTGCCTGGAGATTGGGTTGGAACACTGAAGCTTTCTTT. Translating gives CAWRLGWNTEAFF. The chain links TRBV30 to TRBJ1-1; D uncertain. Germline V gene lookup returns CDR1 GTSNPN and CDR2 SVGIG (reference sequence). This CDR3 has 13 amino acids. The V and J ends lost 3 bases and 1 base respectively, with 9 bases between them.